The source of this T cell receptor (beta chain) is a study of cytomegalovirus exposure and HLA in healthy donors. The CDR3 totals 16 residues. From germline, CDR1 is LGHNA and CDR2 YNFKEQ. V trimming: 3 bases; J trimming: 7 bases; junction bases outside the gene matches: 9. Use of 60 Vbeta and 13 Jbeta primers characterized the PCR. Assay used: immunoSEQ multiplex PCR; TCRdb lists only in-frame clones, some missing. The table shows more than 110,000 clones, with about 80% occurring only once. This clone was seen once. The origin of this receptor is a male donor in good health and CMV-seropositive. Sequencing was carried out using PBMCs. This chain connects TRBV4-2 to TRBJ2-7, with TRBD2 matching over 13 bases. DNA for the CDR3: TGTGCCAGCAGCCAGGCCGGGACTAGCGGGAAGAGGGAGCAGTACTTC. Translated, it gives CASSQAGTSGKREQYF.